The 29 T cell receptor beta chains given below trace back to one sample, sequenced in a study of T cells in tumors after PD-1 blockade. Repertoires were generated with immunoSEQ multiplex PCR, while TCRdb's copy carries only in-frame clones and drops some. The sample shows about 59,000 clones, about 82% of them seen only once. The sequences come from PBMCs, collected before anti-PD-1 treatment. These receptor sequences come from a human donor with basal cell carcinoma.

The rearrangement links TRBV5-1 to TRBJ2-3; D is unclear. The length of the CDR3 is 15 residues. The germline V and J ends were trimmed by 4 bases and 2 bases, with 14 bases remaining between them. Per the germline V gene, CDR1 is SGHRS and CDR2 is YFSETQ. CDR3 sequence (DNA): TGCGCCAGCAGCCCGCAATCACGAAACACAGATACGCAGTATTTT. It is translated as CASSPQSRNTDTQYF.

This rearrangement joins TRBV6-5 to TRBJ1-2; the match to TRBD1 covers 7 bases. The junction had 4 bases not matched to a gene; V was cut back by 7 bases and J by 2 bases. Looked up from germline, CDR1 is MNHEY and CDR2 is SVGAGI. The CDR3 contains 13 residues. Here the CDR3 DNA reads TGTGCCAGCACTCCGGGACAGAACTATGGCTACACCTTC. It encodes CASTPGQNYGYTF.

The CDR3 nucleotides read TGTGCCAGCAGCTTCGGCGGGCGCCAAGAGACCCAGTACTTC. Translated, it gives CASSFGGRQETQYF. The chain combines TRBV7-2 with TRBJ2-5; a possible D gene is TRBD2 (5 bases). Looked up from germline, CDR1 is SGHTA and CDR2 is FQGNSA. The CDR3 has 14 amino acids. V was shortened by 3 bases and J by 1 base, with 9 bases between the two germline ends.

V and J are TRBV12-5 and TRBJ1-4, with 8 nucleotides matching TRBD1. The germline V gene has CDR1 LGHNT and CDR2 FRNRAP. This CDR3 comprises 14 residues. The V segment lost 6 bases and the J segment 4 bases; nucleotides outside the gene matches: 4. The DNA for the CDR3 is TGTGCTAGTGGACCGGGACAGGTTAATGAAAAACTGTTTTTT. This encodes CASGPGQVNEKLFF.

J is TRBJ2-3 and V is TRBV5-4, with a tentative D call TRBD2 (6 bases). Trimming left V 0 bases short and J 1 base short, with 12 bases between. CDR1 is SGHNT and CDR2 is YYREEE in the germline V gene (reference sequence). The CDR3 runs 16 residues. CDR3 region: CASSLGEASGTDTQYF. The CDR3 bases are TGTGCCAGCAGCTTGGGGGAGGCTAGCGGCACAGATACGCAGTATTTT.

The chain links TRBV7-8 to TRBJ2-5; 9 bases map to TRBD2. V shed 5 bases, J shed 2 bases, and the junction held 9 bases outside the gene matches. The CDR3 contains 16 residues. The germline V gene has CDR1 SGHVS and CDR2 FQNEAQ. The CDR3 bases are TGTGCCAGCAGCCCAGGGACTAGCTTGGGGCAAGAGACCCAGTACTTC. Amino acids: CASSPGTSLGQETQYF. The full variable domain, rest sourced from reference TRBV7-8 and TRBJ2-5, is GAGVSQSPRYKVAKRGQDVALRCDPISGHVSLFWYQQALGQGPEFLTYFQNEAQLDKSGLPSDRFFAERPEGSVSTLKIQRTQQEDSAVYLCASSPGTSLGQETQYFGPGTRLLVL.

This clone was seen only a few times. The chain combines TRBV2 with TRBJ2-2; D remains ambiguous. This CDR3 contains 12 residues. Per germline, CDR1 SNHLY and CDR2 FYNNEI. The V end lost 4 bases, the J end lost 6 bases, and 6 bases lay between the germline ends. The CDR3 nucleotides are TGTGCCAGCAGTGTTGGGCCCGGGGAGCTGTTTTTT. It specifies CASSVGPGELFF.

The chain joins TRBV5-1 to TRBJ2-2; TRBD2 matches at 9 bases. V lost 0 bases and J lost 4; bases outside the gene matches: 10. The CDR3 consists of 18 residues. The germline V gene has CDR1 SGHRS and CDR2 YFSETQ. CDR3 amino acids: CASSLVGSGSSGTGELFF. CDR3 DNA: TGCGCCAGCAGCTTGGTTGGTAGCGGGAGTAGTGGCACCGGGGAGCTGTTTTTT.

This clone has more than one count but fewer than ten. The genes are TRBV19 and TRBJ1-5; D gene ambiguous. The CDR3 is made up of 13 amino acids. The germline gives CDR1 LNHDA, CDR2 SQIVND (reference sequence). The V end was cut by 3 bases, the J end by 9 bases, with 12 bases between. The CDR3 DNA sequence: TGTGCCAGTAGTATTGCGGGTCGAGGGCCCCAGCATTTT. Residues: CASSIAGRGPQHF.

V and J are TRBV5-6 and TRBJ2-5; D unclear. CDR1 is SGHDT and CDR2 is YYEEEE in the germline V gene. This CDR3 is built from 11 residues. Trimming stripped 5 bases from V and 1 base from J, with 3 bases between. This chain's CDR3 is CASRFQETQYF. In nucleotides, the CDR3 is TGTGCCAGCAGGTTCCAAGAGACCCAGTACTTC.

The CDR3 is CSAGTANQPQHF. The DNA of the CDR3 is TGCAGCGCGGGGACAGCTAATCAGCCCCAGCATTTT. The V and J genes are TRBV29-1 and TRBJ1-5; 7 nucleotides match TRBD1. The V gene end was trimmed by 7 bases and the J gene end by 4 bases; junction bases not matched to a gene: 4. The CDR3 has 12 residues. The germline CDR1 and CDR2 sequences are SQVTM and ANQGSEA. Filled out from reference TRBV29-1 and TRBJ1-5, the complete variable domain reads SAVISQKPSRDICQRGTSLTIQCQVDSQVTMMFWYRQQPGQSLTLIATANQGSEATYESGFVIDKFPISRPNLTFSTLTVSNMSPEDSSIYLCSAGTANQPQHFGDGTRLSIL.

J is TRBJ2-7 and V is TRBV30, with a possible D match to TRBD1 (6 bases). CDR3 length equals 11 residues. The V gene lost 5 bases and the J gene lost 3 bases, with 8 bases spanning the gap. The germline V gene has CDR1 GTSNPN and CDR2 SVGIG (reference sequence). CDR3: CAWARGYEQYF. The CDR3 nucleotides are TGTGCCTGGGCCAGGGGCTACGAGCAGTACTTC.

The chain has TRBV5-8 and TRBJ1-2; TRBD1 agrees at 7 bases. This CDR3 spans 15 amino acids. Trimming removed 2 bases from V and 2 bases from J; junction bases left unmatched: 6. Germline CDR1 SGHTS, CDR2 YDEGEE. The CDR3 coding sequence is TGTGCCAGCAGCTTTACACCGGGACAGAACTATGGCTACACCTTC. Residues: CASSFTPGQNYGYTF.

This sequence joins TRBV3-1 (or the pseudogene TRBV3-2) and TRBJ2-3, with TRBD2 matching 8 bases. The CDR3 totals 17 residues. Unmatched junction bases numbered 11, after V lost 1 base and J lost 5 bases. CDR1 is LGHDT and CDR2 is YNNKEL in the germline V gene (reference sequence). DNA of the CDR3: TGTGCCAGCAGCCAAGTTGACGGGGGGGTTCTTGGAGATACGCAGTATTTT. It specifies CASSQVDGGVLGDTQYF.

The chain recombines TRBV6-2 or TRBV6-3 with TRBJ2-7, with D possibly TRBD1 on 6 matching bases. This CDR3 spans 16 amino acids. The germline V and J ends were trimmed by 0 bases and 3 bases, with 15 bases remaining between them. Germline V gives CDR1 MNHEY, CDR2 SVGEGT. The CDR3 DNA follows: TGTGCCAGCAGTTACTCCGGTTACAGGGCGAACTACGAGCAGTACTTC. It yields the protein CASSYSGYRANYEQYF.

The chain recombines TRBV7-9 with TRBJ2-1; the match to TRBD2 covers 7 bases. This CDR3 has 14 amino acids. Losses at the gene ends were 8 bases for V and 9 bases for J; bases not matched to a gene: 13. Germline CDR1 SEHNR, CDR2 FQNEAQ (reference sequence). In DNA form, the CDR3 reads TGTGCCAGCGGCCCCGGGACTACCCCCCGTGAGCAGTTCTTC. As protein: CASGPGTTPREQFF.

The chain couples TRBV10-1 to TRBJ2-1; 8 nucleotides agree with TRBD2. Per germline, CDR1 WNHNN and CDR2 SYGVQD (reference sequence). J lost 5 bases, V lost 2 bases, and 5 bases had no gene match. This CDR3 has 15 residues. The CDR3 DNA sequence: TGCGCCAGCAGTGAGCTAGCGGGCTATAACAATGAGCAGTTCTTC. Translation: CASSELAGYNNEQFF.

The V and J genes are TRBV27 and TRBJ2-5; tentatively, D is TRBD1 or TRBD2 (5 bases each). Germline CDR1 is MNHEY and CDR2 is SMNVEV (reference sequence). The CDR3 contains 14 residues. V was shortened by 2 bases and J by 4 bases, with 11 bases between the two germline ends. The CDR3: CASSLRGALETQYF. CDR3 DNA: TGTGCCAGCAGTTTACGAGGGGCCCTAGAGACCCAGTACTTC.

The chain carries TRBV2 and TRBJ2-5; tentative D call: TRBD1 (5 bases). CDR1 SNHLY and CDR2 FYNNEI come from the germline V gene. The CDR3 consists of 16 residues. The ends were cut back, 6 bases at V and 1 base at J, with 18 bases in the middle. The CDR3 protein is CASSKIDRLIQETQYF. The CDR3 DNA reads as TGTGCCAGCAGCAAAATCGACAGATTAATCCAAGAGACCCAGTACTTC. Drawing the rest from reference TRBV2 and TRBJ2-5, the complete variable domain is EPEVTQTPSHQVTQMGQEVILRCVPISNHLYFYWYRQILGQKVEFLVSFYNNEISEKSEIFDDQFSVERPDGSNFTLKIRSTKLEDSAMYFCASSKIDRLIQETQYFGPGTRLLVL.

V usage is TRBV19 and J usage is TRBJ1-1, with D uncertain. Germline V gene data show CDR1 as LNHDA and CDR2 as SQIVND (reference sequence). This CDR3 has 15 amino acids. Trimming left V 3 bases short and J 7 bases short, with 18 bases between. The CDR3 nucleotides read TGTGCCAGTAGTATGTCGAGACAAGGTGAAGTTGAAGCTTTCTTT. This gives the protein CASSMSRQGEVEAFF.

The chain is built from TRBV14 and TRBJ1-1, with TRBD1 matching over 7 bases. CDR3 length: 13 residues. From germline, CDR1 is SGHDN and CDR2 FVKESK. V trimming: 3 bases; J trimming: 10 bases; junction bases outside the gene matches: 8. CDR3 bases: TGTGCCAGCAGCCACGGGACAGCCGGGGGAGCTTTCTTT. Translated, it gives CASSHGTAGGAFF.

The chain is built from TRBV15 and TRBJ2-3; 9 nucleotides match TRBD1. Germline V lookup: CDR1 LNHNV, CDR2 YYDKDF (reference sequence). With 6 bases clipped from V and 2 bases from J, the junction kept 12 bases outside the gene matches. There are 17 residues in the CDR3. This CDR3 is CATSSGQGGLYTDTQYF. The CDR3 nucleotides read TGTGCCACCAGTTCGGGACAGGGAGGTTTGTACACAGATACGCAGTATTTT.

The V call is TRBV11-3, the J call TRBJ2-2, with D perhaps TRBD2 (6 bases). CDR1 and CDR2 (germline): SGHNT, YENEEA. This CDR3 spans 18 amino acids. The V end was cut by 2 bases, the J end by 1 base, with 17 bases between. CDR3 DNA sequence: TGTGCCAGCAGCTTATCCGTTTTGGGGACTGTGAACACCGGGGAGCTGTTTTTT. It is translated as CASSLSVLGTVNTGELFF.

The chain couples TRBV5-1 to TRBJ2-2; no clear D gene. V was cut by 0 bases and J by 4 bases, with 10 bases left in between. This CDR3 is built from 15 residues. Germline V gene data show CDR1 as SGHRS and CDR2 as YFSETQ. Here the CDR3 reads CASSLDTRGTGELFF. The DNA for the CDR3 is TGCGCCAGCAGCTTGGACACCCGTGGCACCGGGGAGCTGTTTTTT.

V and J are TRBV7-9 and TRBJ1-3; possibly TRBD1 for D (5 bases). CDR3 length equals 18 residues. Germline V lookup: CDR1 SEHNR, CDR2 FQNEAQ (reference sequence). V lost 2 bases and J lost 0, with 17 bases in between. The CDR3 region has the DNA TGTGCCAGCAGCTTATTGGCCAGGGACGTTAACTCTGGAAACACCATATATTTT. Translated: CASSLLARDVNSGNTIYF.

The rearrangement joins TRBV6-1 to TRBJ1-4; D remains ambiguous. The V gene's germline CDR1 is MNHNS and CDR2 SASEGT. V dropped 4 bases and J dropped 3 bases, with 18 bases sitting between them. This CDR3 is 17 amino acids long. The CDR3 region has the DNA TGTGCCAGCAGTGTTATGGTTAGCCCCGGGGCTAATGAAAAACTGTTTTTT. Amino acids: CASSVMVSPGANEKLFF.

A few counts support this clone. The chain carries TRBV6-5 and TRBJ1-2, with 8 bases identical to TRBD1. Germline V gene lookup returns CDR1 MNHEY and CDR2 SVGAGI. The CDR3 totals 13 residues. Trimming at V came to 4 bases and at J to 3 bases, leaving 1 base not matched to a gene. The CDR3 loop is CASSLTGDYGYTF. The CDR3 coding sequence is TGTGCCAGCAGTTTGACAGGGGACTATGGCTACACCTTC.

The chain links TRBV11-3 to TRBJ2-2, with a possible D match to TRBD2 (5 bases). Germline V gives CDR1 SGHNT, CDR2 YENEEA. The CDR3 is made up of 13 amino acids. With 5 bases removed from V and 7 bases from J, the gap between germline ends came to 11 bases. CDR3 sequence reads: CASSPVGVGELFF. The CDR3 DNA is TGTGCCAGCAGCCCAGTGGGAGTCGGGGAGCTGTTTTTT.

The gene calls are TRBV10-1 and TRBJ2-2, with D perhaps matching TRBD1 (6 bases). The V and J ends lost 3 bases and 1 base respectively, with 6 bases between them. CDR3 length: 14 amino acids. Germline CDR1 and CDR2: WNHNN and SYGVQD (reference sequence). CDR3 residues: CASSDRGNTGELFF. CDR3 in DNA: TGCGCCAGCAGTGACAGGGGGAACACCGGGGAGCTGTTTTTT.